Listed here are 17 T cell receptor beta chains from one sample, sequenced in a study of identical twins. TCRdb ran MiXCR on the 5' RACE reads and lists one entry per CDR3 protein. The sample records about 530,000 distinct CDR3 sequences, approximately 20% being singletons. Separately, the same data were catalogued under a study of yellow fever vaccine responses in identical twins.

The sample comprised CD4+ T cells sorted from blood. These receptors were obtained from a woman between 18 and 30 years old in good health.

This rearrangement joins TRBV5-1 to TRBJ1-1; 10 bases are a match to TRBD1. Germline loops: CDR1 SGHRS, CDR2 YFSETQ. CDR3 length: 14 amino acids. The ends lost 4 bases at V and 9 bases at J; junction bases unmatched: 9. CDR3 DNA sequence: TGCGCCAGCAGCCTTAATAGTGACAGGGGGCAAGCTTTCTTT. Residues: CASSLNSDRGQAFF.

This clonotype was counted only a few times. The chain is built from TRBV7-9 and TRBJ2-1; 7 nucleotides line up with TRBD1. The V and J ends lost 3 bases and 2 bases, in that order; junction bases with no gene match: 4. From germline, CDR1 is SEHNR and CDR2 FQNEAQ (reference sequence). The CDR3 consists of 15 residues. This CDR3 is CASSFSGQTYNEQFF. Here the CDR3 DNA reads TGTGCCAGCAGCTTTTCGGGACAGACCTACAATGAGCAGTTCTTC.

The V call is TRBV6-6, the J call TRBJ2-7; D remains unclear. Trimming removed 4 bases from V and 9 bases from J, with 10 bases in between. This CDR3 is 11 amino acids long. Looked up from germline, CDR1 is MNHNY and CDR2 is SVGAGI (reference sequence). CDR3 in amino acids: CASSSTLGQYF. CDR3 DNA sequence: TGTGCCAGCAGTTCGACCCTGGGGCAGTACTTC.

The chain is built from TRBV5-1 and TRBJ1-1; a weak D match, TRBD1 (5 bases). Trimming removed 4 bases from V and 0 bases from J, with 13 bases in between. This CDR3 is 15 amino acids long. The germline gives CDR1 SGHRS, CDR2 YFSETQ. The CDR3: CASSPGGQVNTEAFF. The CDR3 DNA follows: TGCGCCAGCAGCCCCGGAGGACAAGTGAACACTGAAGCTTTCTTT.

V usage is TRBV7-7 and J usage is TRBJ2-4, with D maybe TRBD2 (6 bases). The CDR3 loop spans 16 amino acids. Germline CDR1 is SSHAT and CDR2 is FNYEAQ (reference sequence). The ends were cut back, 5 bases at V and 0 bases at J, with 14 bases in the middle. CDR3 region: CASSTPPGVAKNIQYF. The CDR3, as DNA: TGTGCCAGCAGCACCCCTCCGGGGGTAGCCAAAAACATTCAGTACTTC. The full variable domain, in which reference TRBV7-7 and TRBJ2-4 provide the parts outside the CDR3, is GAGVSQSPRYKVTKRGQDVTLRCDPISSHATLYWYQQALGQGPEFLTYFNYEAQPDKSGLPSDRFSAERPEGSISTLTIQRTEQRDSAMYRCASSTPPGVAKNIQYFGAGTRLSVL.

This chain connects TRBV5-1 to TRBJ2-7; 9 bases fit TRBD1. V gave up 3 bases and J gave up 5 bases; unmatched junction bases: 3. Per the germline V gene, CDR1 is SGHRS and CDR2 is YFSETQ. The CDR3 consists of 13 residues. DNA for the CDR3: TGCGCCAGCAGCTCCCGGACAGGGGACGAGCAGTACTTC. Translated, it gives CASSSRTGDEQYF.

V usage is TRBV24-1 and J usage is TRBJ2-1; D not certain. CDR3 length equals 14 residues. Germline V gene lookup returns CDR1 KGHDR and CDR2 SFDVKD. The V end was cut by 5 bases, the J end by 0 bases, with 7 bases between. The CDR3 loop reads CATSGGSSYNEQFF. CDR3 in DNA: TGTGCCACCAGTGGCGGTAGCTCCTACAATGAGCAGTTCTTC.

This clonotype was observed at least ten times. The CDR3 loop reads CASSWREGPRLFF. CDR3 nucleotide sequence: TGTGCCAGCAGCTGGAGGGAGGGACCCCGGCTGTTTTTT. The chain carries TRBV7-9 and TRBJ2-2; TRBD2 agrees at 7 bases. Germline CDR1 SEHNR, CDR2 FQNEAQ (reference sequence). CDR3 length equals 13 residues. Losses at the gene ends were 4 bases for V and 13 bases for J; bases not matched to a gene: 9.

J is TRBJ2-5 and V is TRBV20-1; D is ambiguous. Germline V gene sequence: CDR1 DFQATT, CDR2 SNEGSKA (reference sequence). Between the trimmed V and J ends, which lost 3 bases and 4 bases, there was a span of 12 bases. This CDR3 is 13 amino acids long. The CDR3 is CSASTDVPETQYF. CDR3 bases: TGCAGTGCTAGCACGGACGTGCCAGAGACCCAGTACTTC.

As DNA, the CDR3 is TGCGCCAGCAGCATAGACCTAGCCTCCTACGAGCAGTACTTC. Translation gives CASSIDLASYEQYF. The J gene is TRBJ2-7, the V gene TRBV5-1, with a tentative D call TRBD2 (5 bases). Germline V gene lookup returns CDR1 SGHRS and CDR2 YFSETQ. The CDR3 is 14 amino acids. Deletions cut 4 bases from V and 0 bases from J, with 11 bases between.

The V gene is TRBV10-2, the J gene TRBJ2-7; a possible D gene is TRBD1 (5 bases). Per the germline V gene, CDR1 is WSHSY and CDR2 is SAAADI. The CDR3 spans 13 residues. Trimming pared 5 bases from V and 5 bases from J, leaving 13 bases between. The CDR3 DNA reads TGCGCCAGCAGTATTCAGGGCATGCACGAGCAGTACGTC. Its translation is CASSIQGMHEQYV.

This clonotype was seen more than once but under ten times. The chain carries TRBV11-2 and TRBJ2-2; TRBD2 aligns across 11 bases. V dropped 5 bases and J dropped 4; count of bases not matched to a gene: 6. The CDR3 contains 16 residues. Germline-derived CDR1 and CDR2 are SGHAT and FQNNGV. The CDR3 region is CASSVLAGDFTGELFF. The CDR3 nucleotides read TGTGCCAGCAGCGTACTAGCGGGAGATTTCACCGGGGAGCTGTTTTTT.

This clonotype was recorded a few times. V and J are TRBV6-5 and TRBJ2-3, with no clear D. V was cut by 3 bases and J by 8 bases, with 24 bases left in between. This CDR3 is built from 17 residues. The germline CDR1 and CDR2 sequences are MNHEY and SVGAGI. CDR3 DNA sequence: TGTGCCAGCAGTTATAATGGGCCGAACGGGCCCCCCAGTACGCAGTATTTT. This gives the protein CASSYNGPNGPPSTQYF.

This chain connects TRBV5-1 to TRBJ2-7; D is uncertain. The CDR3 spans 13 residues. Germline CDR1 is SGHRS and CDR2 is YFSETQ. V gave up 1 base and J gave up 3 bases, with 8 bases separating them. The CDR3 spells CASSLFAGYEQYF. In nucleotides, the CDR3 is TGCGCCAGCAGCTTGTTTGCCGGCTACGAGCAGTACTTC. Full variable domain (remainder filled in from reference TRBV5-1 and TRBJ2-7): KAGVTQTPRYLIKTRGQQVTLSCSPISGHRSVSWYQQTPGQGLQFLFEYFSETQRNKGNFPGRFSGRQFSNSRSEMNVSTLELGDSALYLCASSLFAGYEQYFGPGTRLTVT.

This chain links TRBV20-1 with TRBJ2-5; 13 nucleotides align to TRBD2. This CDR3 is 17 amino acids long. The V gene's germline CDR1 is DFQATT and CDR2 SNEGSKA (reference sequence). Trimming removed 1 base from V and 5 bases from J; junction bases left unmatched: 10. The CDR3 nucleotides are TGCAGTGCTAGAGGAACTAGCGGGGGGGCCGTGGGGGAGACCCAGTACTTC. The encoded protein is CSARGTSGGAVGETQYF.

This clonotype was picked up a small number of times. This chain joins TRBV19 and TRBJ2-1; 12 bases match TRBD2. CDR1 and CDR2 from the germline V gene are LNHDA and SQIVND (reference sequence). V was pared by 4 bases and J by 10 bases, with 5 bases of the junction left unmatched. The CDR3 covers 14 residues. CDR3 region: CASSRLAGDGEQFF. The CDR3 region has the DNA TGTGCCAGTAGTAGACTAGCGGGAGATGGAGAGCAGTTCTTC.

This clonotype was counted between two and nine times. The gene calls are TRBV6-1 and TRBJ1-6, with no clear D. CDR1 is MNHNS, CDR2 SASEGT, per germline. The CDR3 has 15 amino acids. V was clipped by 7 bases and J by 0 bases, with 10 bases between them. CDR3 sequence: CASTEGSSYNSPLHF. Here the CDR3 DNA reads TGTGCCAGCACCGAAGGCAGCTCCTATAATTCACCCCTCCACTTT.